The clone carrying this TCR beta chain has more than one count but fewer than ten. Its antigen is unidentified. There are 16 residues in the CDR3. Germline CDR1 is DFQATT and CDR2 is SNEGSKA (reference sequence). Deletions cut 2 bases from V and 3 bases from J, with 18 bases between. This sample was taken from a study of T cells in Graves' hyperthyroidism and ophthalmopathy. Study conclusions and caveats: Also found in blood were most expanded thyroid clonotypes above 0.001. Model predictions of ophthalmopathy came a median roughly 6.4 months before onset.

Amplified TCR beta CDR3 regions came from RNA transcripts. A first-round RT-PCR of the TCR CDR3 used the HTBI primer set. TCRdb re-called the multiplex PCR reads with MiXCR, one entry per CDR3 protein. The table includes around 450,000 distinct CDR3 sequences, more than 15% detected once. This chain uses TRBV20-1 with TRBJ2-3; possible D gene TRBD1, 8 bases. Sequenced material: blood. This receptor was obtained from a woman aged 18-35 years with Graves' hyperthyroidism. The CDR3 loop reads CSARRTGKGGTDTQYF. As DNA, the CDR3 is TGCAGTGCTAGACGGACAGGGAAGGGGGGGACAGATACGCAGTATTTT.